This TCR beta chain emerged from a study of CD8+CD57+ T cells in acquired aplastic anemia. Turning to the study itself: Sorting CD4+ and CD8+ cells gave DNA averaging around 3 ug. Regarding the study as a whole: Patients and controls had CD8+ Simpson's diversity values that were not significantly distinct.

The length of the CDR3 is 14 residues. V was pared by 3 bases and J by 4 bases, with 2 bases of the junction left unmatched. In germline, CDR1 is SGHTA, CDR2 FQGNSA. The authors sequenced patients whose flow cytometry had shown CD8+CD57+ cell expansion. Profiling that covered TCR beta VDJ and CDR3 relied on genomic DNA as its template. Each CDR3 protein is one row after TCRdb ran MiXCR on the reads. The repertoire holds about 170,000 distinct CDR3 sequences, with around 48% as singletons. This clonotype came up many times. What it recognizes is unknown. The chain combines TRBV7-2 with TRBJ2-1, with 8 nucleotides matching TRBD2. This receptor was identified in a human donor with aplastic anemia. What was sequenced was sorted CD4+, CD8+, or CD8+CD57+ T cells (not recorded which) from PBMCs. The DNA for the CDR3 is TGTGCCAGCAGCTTTTCTAGCGGGTACAATGAGCAGTTCTTC. It codes for CASSFSSGYNEQFF.